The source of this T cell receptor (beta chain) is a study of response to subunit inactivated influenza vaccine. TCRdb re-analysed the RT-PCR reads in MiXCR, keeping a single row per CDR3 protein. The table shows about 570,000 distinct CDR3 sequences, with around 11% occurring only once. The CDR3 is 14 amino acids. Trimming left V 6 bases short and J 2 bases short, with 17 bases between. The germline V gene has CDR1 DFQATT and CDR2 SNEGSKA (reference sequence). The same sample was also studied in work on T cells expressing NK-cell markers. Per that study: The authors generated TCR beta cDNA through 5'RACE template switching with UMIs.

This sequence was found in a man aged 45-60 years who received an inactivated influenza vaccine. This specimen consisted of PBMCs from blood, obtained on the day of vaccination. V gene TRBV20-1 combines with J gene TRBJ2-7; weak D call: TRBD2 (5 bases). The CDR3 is CSAAVRGGTYEQYF. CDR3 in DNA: TGCAGTGCGGCGGTGAGAGGAGGCACCTACGAGCAGTACTTC.